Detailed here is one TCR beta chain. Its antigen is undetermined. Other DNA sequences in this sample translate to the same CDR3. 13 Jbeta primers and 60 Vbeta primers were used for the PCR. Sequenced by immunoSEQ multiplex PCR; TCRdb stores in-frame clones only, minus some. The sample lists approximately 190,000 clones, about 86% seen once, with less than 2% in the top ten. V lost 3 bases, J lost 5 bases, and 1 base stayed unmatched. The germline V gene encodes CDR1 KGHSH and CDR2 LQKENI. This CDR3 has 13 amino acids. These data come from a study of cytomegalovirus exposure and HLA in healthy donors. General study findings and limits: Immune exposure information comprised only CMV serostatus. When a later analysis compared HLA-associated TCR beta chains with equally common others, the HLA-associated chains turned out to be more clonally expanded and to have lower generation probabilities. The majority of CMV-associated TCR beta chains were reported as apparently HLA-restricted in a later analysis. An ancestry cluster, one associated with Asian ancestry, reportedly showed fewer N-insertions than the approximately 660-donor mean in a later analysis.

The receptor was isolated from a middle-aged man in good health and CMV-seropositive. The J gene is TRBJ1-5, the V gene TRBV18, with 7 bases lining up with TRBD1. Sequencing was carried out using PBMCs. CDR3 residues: CASSPRGDQPQHF. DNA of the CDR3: TGTGCCAGCTCACCCAGGGGGGATCAGCCCCAGCATTTT. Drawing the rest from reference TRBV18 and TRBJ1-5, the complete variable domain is NAGVMQNPRHLVRRRGQEARLRCSPMKGHSHVYWYRQLPEEGLKFMVYLQKENIIDESGMPKERFSAEFPKEGPSILRIQQVVRGDSAAYFCASSPRGDQPQHFGDGTRLSIL.